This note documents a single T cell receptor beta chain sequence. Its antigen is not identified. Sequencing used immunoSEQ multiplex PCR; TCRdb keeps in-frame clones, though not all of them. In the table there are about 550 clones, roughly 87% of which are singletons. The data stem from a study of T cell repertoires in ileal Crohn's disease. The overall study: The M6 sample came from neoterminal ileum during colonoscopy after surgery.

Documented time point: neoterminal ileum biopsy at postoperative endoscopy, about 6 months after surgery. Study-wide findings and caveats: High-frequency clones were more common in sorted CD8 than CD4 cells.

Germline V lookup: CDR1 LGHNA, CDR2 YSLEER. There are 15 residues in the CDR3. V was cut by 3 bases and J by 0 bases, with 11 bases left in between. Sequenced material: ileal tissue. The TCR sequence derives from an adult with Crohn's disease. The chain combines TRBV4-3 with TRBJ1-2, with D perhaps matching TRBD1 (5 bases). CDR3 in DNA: TGCGCCAGCAGCCAGAACAGGATAGCTAACTATGGCTACACCTTC. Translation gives CASSQNRIANYGYTF.